The 14 T cell receptor beta chains below were found in one sample sequenced in a study of PD-1 blockade in classical Hodgkin lymphoma. Assay: immunoSEQ multiplex PCR; the TCRdb copy retains only in-frame clones and omits some. The table shows some 11,000 clones, with 75% to 80% occurring only once. Every one of the patients relapsed after autologous stem cell transplantation (brentuximab vedotin exposure was variable). Sequencing was performed on peripheral blood mononuclear cells (PBMCs), taken at baseline. The receptors come from a human donor with classical Hodgkin lymphoma.

This clone was recorded once. The chain uses TRBV15 and TRBJ1-2; 7 bases agree with TRBD1. The CDR3 has 14 amino acids. With 4 bases clipped from V and 4 bases from J, the junction kept 6 bases outside the gene matches. CDR1 is LNHNV, CDR2 YYDKDF, per germline (reference sequence). The CDR3, as DNA: TGTGCCACCAGCAAAGACAGGGCCACCTATGGCTACACCTTC. This codes for CATSKDRATYGYTF.

This sequence joins TRBV15 and TRBJ2-7; D is uncertain. The V end was cut by 1 base, the J end by 3 bases, with 10 bases between. This CDR3 spans 14 amino acids. Per germline, CDR1 LNHNV and CDR2 YYDKDF (reference sequence). The CDR3 DNA is TGTGCCACCAGCAGAGCGTCGGAGAACTACGAGCAGTACTTC. Protein sequence: CATSRASENYEQYF.

V is TRBV5-1 and J is TRBJ2-1; 14 bases are shared with TRBD2. The CDR3 is 17 residues long. The V gene end was trimmed by 4 bases and the J gene end by 8 bases; junction bases not matched to a gene: 11. Germline V lookup: CDR1 SGHRS, CDR2 YFSETQ. CDR3 sequence: CASSPGTSGSWIHEQFF. In nucleotides, the CDR3 is TGCGCCAGCAGCCCGGGGACTAGCGGGAGTTGGATCCATGAGCAGTTCTTC.

The V gene is TRBV6-1, the J gene TRBJ1-5; D gene unclear. CDR1 and CDR2 (germline): MNHNS, SASEGT. This CDR3 is 12 amino acids long. Trimming removed 4 bases at V and 0 bases at J, with 1 base between. This CDR3 reads CASSGSNQPQHF. The CDR3 DNA follows: TGTGCCAGCAGTGGTAGCAATCAGCCCCAGCATTTT.

The chain joins TRBV5-4 to TRBJ2-7, with D possibly matching TRBD2 (5 bases). V was clipped by 1 base and J by 0 bases, with 11 bases between them. In germline, CDR1 is SGHNT, CDR2 YYREEE (reference sequence). The CDR3 has 15 amino acids. This CDR3 is CASSLPSGGSYEQYF. DNA for the CDR3: TGTGCCAGCAGCTTGCCCAGCGGAGGCTCCTACGAGCAGTACTTC.

The chain uses TRBV27 and TRBJ1-3; D perhaps matches TRBD1 (6 bases). The CDR3 runs 13 residues. In germline, CDR1 is MNHEY, CDR2 SMNVEV (reference sequence). The V end lost 8 bases, the J end lost 0 bases, and 8 bases lay between the germline ends. The CDR3 nucleotides are TGTGCCAGCCGGACAGTCTCTGGAAACACCATATATTTT. This sequence encodes CASRTVSGNTIYF.

This rearrangement joins TRBV5-1 to TRBJ2-7; 12 bases line up with TRBD2. Germline CDR1 is SGHRS and CDR2 is YFSETQ. The J segment lost 5 bases and the V segment lost 5 bases, leaving 8 bases of the junction unmatched. CDR3 length: 15 residues. The DNA of the CDR3 is TGCGCCAGCAGTTTCGTCCTAGCGGGAGGGGACGAGCAGTACTTC. Protein: CASSFVLAGGDEQYF.

The V call is TRBV7-8, the J call TRBJ1-5; D possibly corresponds to TRBD1 (6 bases). V was clipped by 1 base and J by 7 bases, with 17 bases between them. The germline V gene encodes CDR1 SGHVS and CDR2 FQNEAQ. The CDR3 contains 16 residues. The CDR3 sequence is CASSLVGGGLGQPQHF. The CDR3 coding sequence is TGTGCCAGCAGCTTAGTTGGAGGGGGGTTAGGGCAGCCCCAGCATTTT.

V and J are TRBV6-5 and TRBJ1-1; 8 nucleotides line up with TRBD1. Germline CDR1 MNHEY, CDR2 SVGAGI. The V segment lost 0 bases and the J segment 6 bases; nucleotides outside the gene matches: 6. The CDR3 runs to 15 residues. CDR3 in amino acids: CASSYSRQGMAEAFF. DNA of the CDR3: TGTGCCAGCAGTTACTCGAGACAGGGGATGGCTGAAGCTTTCTTT.

This clone has a handful of counts. The chain recombines TRBV10-3 with TRBJ1-2; no definite D call. The germline V gene has CDR1 ENHRY and CDR2 SYGVKD. This CDR3 has 17 residues. V lost 0 bases and J 0 bases, leaving 14 bases between the germline ends. The DNA for the CDR3 is TGTGCCATCAGTGAGTCGACTCGGACGGAATCTAACTATGGCTACACCTTC. Translated: CAISESTRTESNYGYTF.

CDR3 protein: CASSLILGNTEAFF. The CDR3 DNA reads TGTGCCAGCAGCTTAATTCTGGGGAACACTGAAGCTTTCTTT. The genes are TRBV11-2 and TRBJ1-1; D is ambiguous. Trimming took off 2 bases at V and 1 base at J, with 8 bases between the two ends. CDR1 is SGHAT, CDR2 FQNNGV, per germline. The length of the CDR3 is 14 residues. Filled out from reference TRBV11-2 and TRBJ1-1, the complete variable domain reads EAGVAQSPRYKIIEKRQSVAFWCNPISGHATLYWYQQILGQGPKLLIQFQNNGVVDDSQLPKDRFSAERLKGVDSTLKIQPAKLEDSAVYLCASSLILGNTEAFFGQGTRLTVV.

This chain connects TRBV11-2 to TRBJ2-5; TRBD1 matches at 9 bases. After removal of 7 bases from V and 13 bases from J, the junction contained 22 bases not matched to a gene. The CDR3 covers 16 residues. Germline V gene data show CDR1 as SGHAT and CDR2 as FQNNGV. The CDR3 here is CASTKNRRDRAPPTYF. The CDR3 coding sequence is TGTGCCAGCACCAAAAATCGCAGGGACAGGGCCCCGCCGACGTACTTC. Based on the CDR3 plus reference TRBV11-2 and TRBJ2-5, the full variable domain is EAGVAQSPRYKIIEKRQSVAFWCNPISGHATLYWYQQILGQGPKLLIQFQNNGVVDDSQLPKDRFSAERLKGVDSTLKIQPAKLEDSAVYLCASTKNRRDRAPPTYFGPGTRLLVL.

The genes are TRBV27 and TRBJ2-1; D may match TRBD1 or TRBD2 (6 bases each). V was cut by 5 bases and J by 6 bases, with 23 bases left in between. The CDR3 totals 17 residues. Germline values: CDR1 MNHEY, CDR2 SMNVEV (reference sequence). CDR3 region: CASSIVGVREGGNEQFF. The CDR3 region has the DNA TGTGCCAGCAGTATTGTTGGTGTGCGGGAAGGGGGCAATGAGCAGTTCTTC.

The V call is TRBV6-9, the J call TRBJ1-2; 8 bases map to TRBD1. This CDR3 has 14 amino acids. J gave up 8 bases and V 3 bases, and 8 bases lay outside the gene matches. CDR1 and CDR2 from the germline V gene are MNHGY and SVAAGI. CDR3 in amino acids: CASSYGQGLMGYTF. The CDR3, as DNA: TGTGCCAGCAGTTACGGACAGGGTCTGATGGGCTACACCTTC.